This T cell receptor (beta chain) originates from a study of blood T cells in healthy people across ages. The CDR3 is 16 amino acids. Looked up from germline, CDR1 is DFQATT and CDR2 is SNEGSKA (reference sequence). Between the trimmed V and J ends, which lost 6 bases and 0 bases, there was a span of 18 bases. The authors ran a second PCR of 7 to 11 cycles using a sample-barcoded 5' primer and a J-beta primer mix. TCRdb reprocessed the 5' RACE reads with MiXCR, giving one entry per CDR3 protein. The sample has roughly 2 million distinct CDR3 sequences; around half are singletons. The donors, all healthy, were Caucasians living in Russia, aged roughly 6 to 100. Isolating PBMCs gave at least 6 million of these cells per sample.

The chain combines TRBV20-1 with TRBJ2-1, with D tentatively TRBD2 (7 bases). The sample consisted of blood. The clonotype originates from a woman aged 40 to 50 in good health. The CDR3 spells CSAPSGGRSSYNEQFF. The CDR3, as DNA: TGCAGTGCACCCTCGGGGGGCAGAAGCTCCTACAATGAGCAGTTCTTC.